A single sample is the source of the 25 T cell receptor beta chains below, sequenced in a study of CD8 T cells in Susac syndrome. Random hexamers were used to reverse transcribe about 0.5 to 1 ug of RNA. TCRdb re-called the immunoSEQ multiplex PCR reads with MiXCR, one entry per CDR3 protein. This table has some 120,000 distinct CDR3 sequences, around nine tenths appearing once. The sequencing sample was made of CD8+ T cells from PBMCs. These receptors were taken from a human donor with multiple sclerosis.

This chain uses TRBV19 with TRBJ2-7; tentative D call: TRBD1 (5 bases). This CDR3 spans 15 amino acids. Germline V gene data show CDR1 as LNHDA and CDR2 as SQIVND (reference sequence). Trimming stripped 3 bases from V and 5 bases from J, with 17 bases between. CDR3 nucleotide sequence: TGTGCCAGTAGTATGAACCCTACAGGTTTTGACGAGCAGTACTTC. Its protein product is CASSMNPTGFDEQYF.

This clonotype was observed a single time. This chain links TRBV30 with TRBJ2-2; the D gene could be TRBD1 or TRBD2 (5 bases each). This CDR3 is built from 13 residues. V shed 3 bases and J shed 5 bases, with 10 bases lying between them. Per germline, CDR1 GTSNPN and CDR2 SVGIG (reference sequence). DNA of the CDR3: TGTGCCTGGAGCTTTGGGGGAACCGGGGAGCTGTTTTTT. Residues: CAWSFGGTGELFF.

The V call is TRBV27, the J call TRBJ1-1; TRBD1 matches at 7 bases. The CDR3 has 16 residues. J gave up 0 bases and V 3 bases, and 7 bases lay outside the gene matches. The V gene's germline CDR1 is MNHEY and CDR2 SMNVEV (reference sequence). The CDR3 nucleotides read TGTGCCAGCAGTTTGGCGGGGACAGAAGTGAACACTGAAGCTTTCTTT. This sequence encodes CASSLAGTEVNTEAFF.

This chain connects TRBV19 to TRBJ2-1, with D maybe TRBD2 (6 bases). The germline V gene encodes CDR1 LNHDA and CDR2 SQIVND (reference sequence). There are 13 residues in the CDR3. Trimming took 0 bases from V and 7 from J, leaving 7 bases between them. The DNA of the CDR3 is TGTGCCAGTAGTATAGACGGGGGAAATGAGCAGTTCTTC. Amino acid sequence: CASSIDGGNEQFF.

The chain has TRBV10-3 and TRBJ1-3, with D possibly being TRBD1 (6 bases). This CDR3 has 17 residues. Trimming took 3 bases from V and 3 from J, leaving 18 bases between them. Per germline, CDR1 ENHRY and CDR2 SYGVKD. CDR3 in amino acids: CAISDTYQGFVGNTIYF. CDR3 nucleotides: TGTGCCATCAGTGACACTTATCAGGGGTTCGTTGGAAACACCATATATTTT.

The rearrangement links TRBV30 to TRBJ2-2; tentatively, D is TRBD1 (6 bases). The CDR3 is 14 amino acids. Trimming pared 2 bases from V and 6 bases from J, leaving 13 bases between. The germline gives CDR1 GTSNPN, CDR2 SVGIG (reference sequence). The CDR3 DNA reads TGTGCCTGGAGTTGGGCAGGGGATCCCGGGGAGCTGTTTTTT. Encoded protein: CAWSWAGDPGELFF. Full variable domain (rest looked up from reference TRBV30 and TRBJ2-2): SQTIHQWPATLVQPVGSPLSLECTVEGTSNPNLYWYRQAAGRGLQLLFYSVGIGQISSEVPQNLSASRPQDRQFILSSKKLLLSDSGFYLCAWSWAGDPGELFFGEGSRLTVL.

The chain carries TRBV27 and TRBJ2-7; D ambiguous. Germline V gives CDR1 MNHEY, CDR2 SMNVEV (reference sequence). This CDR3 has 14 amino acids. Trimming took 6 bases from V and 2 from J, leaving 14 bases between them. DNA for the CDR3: TGTGCCAGCAGCCTGATTGACTCTCCCTACGAGCAGTACTTC. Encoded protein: CASSLIDSPYEQYF.

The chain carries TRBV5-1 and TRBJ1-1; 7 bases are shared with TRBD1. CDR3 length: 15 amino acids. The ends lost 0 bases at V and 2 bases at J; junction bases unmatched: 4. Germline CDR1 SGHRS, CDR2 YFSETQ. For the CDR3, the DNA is TGCGCCAGCAGCTTGGATCGGGACAGTAACACTGAAGCTTTCTTT. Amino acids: CASSLDRDSNTEAFF.

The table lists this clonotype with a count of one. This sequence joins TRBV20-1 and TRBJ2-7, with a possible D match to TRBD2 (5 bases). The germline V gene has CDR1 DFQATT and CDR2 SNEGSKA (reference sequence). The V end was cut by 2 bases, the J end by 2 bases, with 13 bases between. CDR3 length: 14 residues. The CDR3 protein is CSARSEGSTYEQYF. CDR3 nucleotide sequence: TGCAGTGCTAGATCAGAGGGCTCAACCTACGAGCAGTACTTC.

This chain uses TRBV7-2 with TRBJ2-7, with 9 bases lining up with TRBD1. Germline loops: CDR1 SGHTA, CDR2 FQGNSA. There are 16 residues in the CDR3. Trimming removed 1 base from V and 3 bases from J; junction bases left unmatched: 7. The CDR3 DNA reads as TGTGCCAGCAGCTTAGGTTATATGGGACAGGGCTACGAGCAGTACTTC. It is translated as CASSLGYMGQGYEQYF.

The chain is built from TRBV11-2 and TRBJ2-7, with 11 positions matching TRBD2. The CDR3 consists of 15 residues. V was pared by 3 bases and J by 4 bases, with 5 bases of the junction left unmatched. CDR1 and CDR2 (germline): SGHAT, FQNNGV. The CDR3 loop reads CASSFGTSGYYEQYF. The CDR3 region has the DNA TGTGCCAGCAGCTTCGGGACTAGCGGTTATTACGAGCAGTACTTC.

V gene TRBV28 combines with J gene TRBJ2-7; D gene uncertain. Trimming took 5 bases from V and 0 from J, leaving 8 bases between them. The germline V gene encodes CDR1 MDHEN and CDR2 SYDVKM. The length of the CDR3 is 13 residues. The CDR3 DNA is TGTGCCAGCAGTCCTTCCCTCTCCTACGAGCAGTACTTC. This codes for CASSPSLSYEQYF.

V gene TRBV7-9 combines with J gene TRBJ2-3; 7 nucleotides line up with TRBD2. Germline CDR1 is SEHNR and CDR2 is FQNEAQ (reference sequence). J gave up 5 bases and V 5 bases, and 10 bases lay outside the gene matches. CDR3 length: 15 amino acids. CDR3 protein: CASSLVAGAEDTQYF. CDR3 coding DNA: TGTGCCAGCAGCCTTGTCGCGGGAGCAGAAGATACGCAGTATTTT.

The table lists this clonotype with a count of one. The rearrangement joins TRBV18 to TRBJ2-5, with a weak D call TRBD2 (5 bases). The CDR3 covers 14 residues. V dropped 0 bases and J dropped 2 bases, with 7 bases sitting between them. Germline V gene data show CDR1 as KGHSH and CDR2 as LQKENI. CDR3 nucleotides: TGTGCCAGCTCACCACCAGAGGGTCAAGAGACCCAGTACTTC. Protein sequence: CASSPPEGQETQYF. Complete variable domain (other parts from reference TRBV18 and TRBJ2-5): NAGVMQNPRHLVRRRGQEARLRCSPMKGHSHVYWYRQLPEEGLKFMVYLQKENIIDESGMPKERFSAEFPKEGPSILRIQQVVRGDSAAYFCASSPPEGQETQYFGPGTRLLVL.

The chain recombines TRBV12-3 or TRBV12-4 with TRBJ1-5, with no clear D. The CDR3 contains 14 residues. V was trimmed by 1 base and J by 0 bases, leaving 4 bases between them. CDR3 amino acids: CASSLGHSNQPQHF. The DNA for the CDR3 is TGTGCCAGCAGTTTAGGCCATAGCAATCAGCCCCAGCATTTT.

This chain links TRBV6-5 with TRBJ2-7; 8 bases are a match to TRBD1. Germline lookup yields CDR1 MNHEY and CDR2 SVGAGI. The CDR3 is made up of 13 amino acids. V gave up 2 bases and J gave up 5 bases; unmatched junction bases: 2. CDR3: CASSYGQGDEQYF. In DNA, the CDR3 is TGTGCCAGCAGTTACGGACAGGGCGACGAGCAGTACTTC.

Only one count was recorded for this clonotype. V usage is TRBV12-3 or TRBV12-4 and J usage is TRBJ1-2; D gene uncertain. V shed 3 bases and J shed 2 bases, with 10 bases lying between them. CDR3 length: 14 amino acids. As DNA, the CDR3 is TGTGCCAGCAGTTTCGGTGTCGGAAACTATGGCTACACCTTC. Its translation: CASSFGVGNYGYTF.

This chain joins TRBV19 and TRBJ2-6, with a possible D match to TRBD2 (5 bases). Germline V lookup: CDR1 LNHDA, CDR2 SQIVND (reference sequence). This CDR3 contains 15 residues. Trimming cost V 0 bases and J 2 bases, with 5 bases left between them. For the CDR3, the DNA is TGTGCCAGTAGTATAGAAGCGGCTGGGGCCAACGTCCTGACTTTC. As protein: CASSIEAAGANVLTF. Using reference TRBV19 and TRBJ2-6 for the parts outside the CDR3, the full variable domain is DGGITQSPKYLFRKEGQNVTLSCEQNLNHDAMYWYRQDPGQGLRLIYYSQIVNDFQKGDIAEGYSVSREKKESFPLTVTSAQKNPTAFYLCASSIEAAGANVLTFGAGSRLTVL.

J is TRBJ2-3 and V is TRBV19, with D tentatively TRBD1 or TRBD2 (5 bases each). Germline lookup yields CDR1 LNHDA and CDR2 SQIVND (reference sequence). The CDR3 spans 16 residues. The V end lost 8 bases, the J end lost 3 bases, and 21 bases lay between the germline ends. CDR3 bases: TGTGCCAGTCCCCCTAGAGGGCTAGCAGGGACAGATACGCAGTATTTT. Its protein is CASPPRGLAGTDTQYF.

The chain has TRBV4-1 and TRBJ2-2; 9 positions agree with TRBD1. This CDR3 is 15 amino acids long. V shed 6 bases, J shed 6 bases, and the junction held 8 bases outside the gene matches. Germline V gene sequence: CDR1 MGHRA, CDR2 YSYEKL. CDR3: CASRTDRGRAGELFF. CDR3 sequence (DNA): TGCGCCAGCAGGACGGACAGGGGTCGAGCCGGGGAGCTGTTTTTT.

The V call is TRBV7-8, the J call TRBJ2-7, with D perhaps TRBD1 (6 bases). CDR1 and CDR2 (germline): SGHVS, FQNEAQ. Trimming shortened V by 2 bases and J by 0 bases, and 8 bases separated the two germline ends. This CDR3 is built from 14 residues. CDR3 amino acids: CASSLRTDSYEQYF. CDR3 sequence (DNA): TGTGCCAGCAGCTTAAGGACAGACTCCTACGAGCAGTACTTC.

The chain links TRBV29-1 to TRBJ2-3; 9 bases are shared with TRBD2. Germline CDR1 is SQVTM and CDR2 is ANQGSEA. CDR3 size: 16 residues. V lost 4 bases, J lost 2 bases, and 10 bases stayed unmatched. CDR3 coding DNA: TGCAGCGTTGTTTGGGCTAGCGGGAAGTTCACAGATACGCAGTATTTT. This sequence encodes CSVVWASGKFTDTQYF.

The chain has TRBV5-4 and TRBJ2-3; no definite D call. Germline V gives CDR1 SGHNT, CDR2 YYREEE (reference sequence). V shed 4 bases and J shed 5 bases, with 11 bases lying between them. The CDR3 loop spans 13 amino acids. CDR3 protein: CASSPADGDTQYF. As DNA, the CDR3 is TGTGCCAGCAGCCCTGCGGACGGAGATACGCAGTATTTT.

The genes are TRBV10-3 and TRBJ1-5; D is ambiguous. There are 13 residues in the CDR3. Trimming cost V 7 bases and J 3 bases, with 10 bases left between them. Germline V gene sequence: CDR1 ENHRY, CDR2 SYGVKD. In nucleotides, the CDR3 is TGTGCCATCAAGACGGATTACAATCAGCCCCAGCATTTT. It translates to CAIKTDYNQPQHF.

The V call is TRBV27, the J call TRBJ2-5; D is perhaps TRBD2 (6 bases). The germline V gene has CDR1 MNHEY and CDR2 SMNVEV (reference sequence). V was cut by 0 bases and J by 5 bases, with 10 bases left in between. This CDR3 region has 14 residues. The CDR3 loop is CASSLSGLAETQYF. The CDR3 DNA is TGTGCCAGCAGTTTATCGGGACTGGCGGAGACCCAGTACTTC.